Listed here is a single TCR beta chain. The source of the sample is a study of blood T cell repertoires in COVID-19. Across the whole study: PBMCs, B-cell-depleted T cells, or T cells provided the cDNA or gDNA that made up the material.

This CDR3 is 14 amino acids long. CDR1 and CDR2 (germline): WSHSY, SAAADI. V lost 9 bases and J lost 2; bases outside the gene matches: 5. Measured with immunoSEQ multiplex PCR; TCRdb has only the in-frame clones, and not every one. The data contain about 74,000 clones, roughly 80% of them singletons. The chain recombines TRBV10-2 with TRBJ2-7; 12 nucleotides agree with TRBD1. The sequence was collected from a human donor in a cohort sampled during active COVID-19. What was sequenced was peripheral blood. For the CDR3, the DNA is TGCGCCAGTGGGGGACAGGGGGCCCCCTACGAGCAGTACTTC. Its translation is CASGGQGAPYEQYF.